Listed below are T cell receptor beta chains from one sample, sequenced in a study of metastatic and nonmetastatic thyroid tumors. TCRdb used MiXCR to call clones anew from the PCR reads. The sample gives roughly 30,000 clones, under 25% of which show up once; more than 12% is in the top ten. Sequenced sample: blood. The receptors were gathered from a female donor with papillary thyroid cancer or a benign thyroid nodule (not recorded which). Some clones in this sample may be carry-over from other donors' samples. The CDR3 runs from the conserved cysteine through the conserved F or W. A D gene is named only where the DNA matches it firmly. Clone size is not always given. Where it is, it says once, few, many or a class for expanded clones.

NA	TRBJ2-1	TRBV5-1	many	TGCGCCAGCAGCGAACAGGTTAGCTCCTACAATGAGCAGTTCTTC	CASSEQVSSYNEQFF
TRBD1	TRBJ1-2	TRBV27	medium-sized	TGTGCCAGCAGTCCGACAGGGGGCCATGGCTACACCTTC	CASSPTGGHGYTF
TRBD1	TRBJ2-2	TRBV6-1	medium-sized	TGTGCCAGCAGTGAAGGGACAGGGGACACCGGGGAGCTGTTTTTT	CASSEGTGDTGELFF
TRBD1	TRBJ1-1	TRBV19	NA	TGTGCCAGTAGTTCGACAGGGAATCAAATTTTGAACACTGAAGCTTTCTTT	CASSSTGNQILNTEAFF
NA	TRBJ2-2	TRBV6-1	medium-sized	TGTGCCAGCCTGCCCCTTAGCGGGAACACCGGGGAGCTGTTTTTT	CASLPLSGNTGELFF
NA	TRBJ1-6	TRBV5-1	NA	TGCGCCAGCAGCGGCACAGGGACCGATAATTCACCCCTCCACTTT	CASSGTGTDNSPLHF
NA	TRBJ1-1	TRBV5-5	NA	TGTGCCAGCAGTGTTACAGCGAAAGCGGAAGCTTTCTTT	CASSVTAKAEAFF
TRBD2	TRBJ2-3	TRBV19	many	TGTGCCAGTAGTATAGAGGGGTCCTGGCGGGAGGGAACAGATACGCAGTATTTT	CASSIEGSWREGTDTQYF
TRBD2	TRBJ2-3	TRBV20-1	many	TGCAGTGCTACTAGCGGGAGAGGGGCAGATACGCAGTATTTT	CSATSGRGADTQYF
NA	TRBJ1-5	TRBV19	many	TGTGCCAGTAGCCAGGGATATAGCAATCAGCCCCAGCATTTT	CASSQGYSNQPQHF
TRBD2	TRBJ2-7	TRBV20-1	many	TGCAGTGCAACCCGGGGCCGCGGGGGGTACGAGCAGTACTTC	CSATRGRGGYEQYF
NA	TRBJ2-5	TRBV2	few	TGTGCCAGCGACGGACTATTGGGAGAGACCCAGTACTTC	CASDGLLGETQYF
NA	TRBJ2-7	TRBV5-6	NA	TGTGCCAGCAGGAGCTACCCAGGCTCCTACGAGCAGTACTTC	CASRSYPGSYEQYF
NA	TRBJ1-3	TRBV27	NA	TGTGCCAGCAGGAACTCTGGAAACACCATATATTTT	CASRNSGNTIYF
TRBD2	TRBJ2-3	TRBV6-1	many	TGTGCCAGCAGTGAACTAGCGGGAGGGCCGGACACGCAGTATTTT	CASSELAGGPDTQYF
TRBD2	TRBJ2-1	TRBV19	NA	TGTGCCAGTAGTAGCGTCGGGGGGAGCTCCTACAATGAGCAGTTCTTC	CASSSVGGSSYNEQFF
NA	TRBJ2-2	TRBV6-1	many	TGTGCCAGCAGAGGGGGAGTGGACACCGGGGAGCTGTTTTTT	CASRGGVDTGELFF
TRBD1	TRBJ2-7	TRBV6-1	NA	TGTGCCAGCAGTTCCGGGACAGGGGGCGAGGAGCAGTACTTC	CASSSGTGGEEQYF
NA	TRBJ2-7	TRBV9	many	TGTGCCAGCAGCCTCGGTAGCGCGAGCTCCTACGAGCAGTACTTC	CASSLGSASSYEQYF
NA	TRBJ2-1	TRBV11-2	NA	TGTGCCAGCAGCTTTACGGGGAAAGGGGGTAATGAGCAGTTCTTC	CASSFTGKGGNEQFF
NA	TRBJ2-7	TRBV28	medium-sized	TGTGCCAGCAGTCCACATAACTACGAGCAGTACTTC	CASSPHNYEQYF
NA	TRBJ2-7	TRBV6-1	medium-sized	TGTGCCAGCAGGGAGACAGGCTTGGAGCAGTACTTC	CASRETGLEQYF
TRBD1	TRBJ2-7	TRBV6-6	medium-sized	TGTGCCAGCAGTTACACAGGGGAGCACGAGCAGTACTTC	CASSYTGEHEQYF
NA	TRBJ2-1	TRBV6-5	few	TGTGCCAACAGTTACGCCGGGGCAGGTGTGAAAAATGAGCAGTTCTTC	CANSYAGAGVKNEQFF
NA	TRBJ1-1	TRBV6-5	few	TGTGCCAGCAGTTACCCTAACCCTTTCTTT	CASSYPNPFF
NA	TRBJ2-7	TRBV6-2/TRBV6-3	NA	TGTGCCGGAGGGGGCAGGGAGCCCTACGAGCAGTACTTC	CAGGGREPYEQYF
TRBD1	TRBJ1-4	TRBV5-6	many	TGTGCCAGCAGCTCTGGGACAGATGCAACTAATGAAAAACTGTTTTTT	CASSSGTDATNEKLFF
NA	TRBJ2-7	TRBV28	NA	TGTGCCATCAGTTTAATCGCCCTAGACAGTTACGAGCAGTACTTC	CAISLIALDSYEQYF
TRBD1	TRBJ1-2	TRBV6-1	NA	TGTGCCAGCAGTGAAAATTGGACGGACAGGGGTGGTGGCTACACCTTC	CASSENWTDRGGGYTF
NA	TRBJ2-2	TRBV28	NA	TGTGCCAGCAGTCCCGCAGCGGTCACCGGGTATCTGTTTTTT	CASSPAAVTGYLFF
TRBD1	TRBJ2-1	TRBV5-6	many	TGTGCCAGCAGCGCCGGGACAGCCTACAATGAGCAGTTCTTC	CASSAGTAYNEQFF
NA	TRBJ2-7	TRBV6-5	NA	TGTGCCAGCAGTTACTCCACGACAGGCCGAGTCACCTACGAGCAGTACTTC	CASSYSTTGRVTYEQYF
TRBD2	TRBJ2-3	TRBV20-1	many	TGCAGTGCTAGAGGGGTGCCGGGAGGGCCCGCAGATACGCAGTATTTT	CSARGVPGGPADTQYF
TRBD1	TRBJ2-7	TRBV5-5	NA	TGTGCCAGCATCTTTGCAGGACAGGGTGCTGGGGAGCAGTACTTC	CASIFAGQGAGEQYF
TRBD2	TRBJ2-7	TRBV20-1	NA	TGCAGTGCTAGAGCAGCGGGGGGATTCTCCTACGAGCAGTATTTC	CSARAAGGFSYEQYF
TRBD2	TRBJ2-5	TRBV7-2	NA	TGTGCCAGCAGTGGTAGCGGGAGGTGGGAGACCCAGTACTTC	CASSGSGRWETQYF
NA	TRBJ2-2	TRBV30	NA	TGTGCCTGGGGCGCCACGGGGTTTCTCTCTGGGGAGCTGTTTTTT	CAWGATGFLSGELFF
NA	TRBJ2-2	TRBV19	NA	TGTGCCAGTAGTATAGCTACAGGGTTTCCCGGGGAGCTGTTTTTT	CASSIATGFPGELFF
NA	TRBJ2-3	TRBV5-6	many	TGTGCCAGCAGCTCGGATGCCGGCACAGATACGCAGTATTTT	CASSSDAGTDTQYF
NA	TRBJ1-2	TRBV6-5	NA	TGTGCCAGCAATTCGCAGGGCCCCTATGGCTACACCTTC	CASNSQGPYGYTF
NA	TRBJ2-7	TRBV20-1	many	TGCAGTGCCCTTCTACCGGGGGCCTACGAGCAGTACTTC	CSALLPGAYEQYF